Shown below are 30 T cell receptor beta chains from a single sample sequenced in a study of T cells expressing NK-cell markers. Following a re-call of the 5' RACE reads, TCRdb has one entry per CDR3 protein and lacks DNA. This sample's clone table lists 130,000 to 150,000 distinct CDR3 sequences. Specimen: blood T cells: a sorted CD56 or NKG2C T cell subset, CD4+ or CD8+ T cells, or bulk PBMC T cells (not recorded which). Every receptor here comes from a man aged 18 to 29 in good health.

The V call is TRBV19, the J call TRBJ2-1; the D call from TCRdb, TRBD2, cannot be confirmed without DNA. This CDR3 has 13 residues. The germline CDR1 and CDR2 sequences are LNHDA and SQIVND (reference sequence). The CDR3 sequence: CASSTGLAGDQFF.

J is TRBJ2-3 and V is TRBV12-3 or TRBV12-4; TCRdb's D gene call, TRBD2, goes unchecked for lack of DNA. This CDR3 spans 13 amino acids. CDR3 in amino acids: CASSLGTHDTQYF.

The chain is built from TRBV29-1 and TRBJ1-1; without DNA, the TCRdb call of TRBD1 cannot be checked. The CDR3 covers 13 residues. Per the germline V gene, CDR1 is SQVTM and CDR2 is ANQGSEA. This chain's CDR3 is CSVEFGGRSEAFF. The whole variable domain, filled in from reference TRBV29-1 and TRBJ1-1, reads SAVISQKPSRDICQRGTSLTIQCQVDSQVTMMFWYRQQPGQSLTLIATANQGSEATYESGFVIDKFPISRPNLTFSTLTVSNMSPEDSSIYLCSVEFGGRSEAFFGQGTRLTVV.

The V gene is TRBV20-1, the J gene TRBJ1-1; the TCRdb D gene call, TRBD1, has no DNA to confirm it. Germline loops: CDR1 DFQATT, CDR2 SNEGSKA (reference sequence). The CDR3 loop spans 15 amino acids. CDR3 in amino acids: CSAKSAVRGDTEAFF.

V gene TRBV7-9 combines with J gene TRBJ2-1; the TCRdb D gene call, TRBD2, has no DNA to confirm it. Germline values: CDR1 SEHNR, CDR2 FQNEAQ (reference sequence). This CDR3 has 15 residues. The CDR3: CASSSQREGHNEQFF.

The chain is built from TRBV6-1 and TRBJ2-1; TCRdb outputs TRBD2, but without DNA this stays unchecked. CDR3 length: 14 amino acids. The V gene's germline CDR1 is MNHNS and CDR2 SASEGT. The CDR3 loop is CASCPRAGYNEQFF.

The chain uses TRBV24-1 and TRBJ2-3; TCRdb's assignment of TRBD1 cannot be checked, as there is no DNA. Per germline, CDR1 KGHDR and CDR2 SFDVKD. This CDR3 comprises 15 residues. The CDR3 loop reads CATSRPEGETDTQYF.

V usage is TRBV12-3 or TRBV12-4 and J usage is TRBJ1-1. CDR3 length equals 12 residues. CDR3 residues: CASRSAYTEAFF.

This chain connects TRBV28 to TRBJ2-7; TCRdb proposes TRBD2, but this gene call is untestable without DNA. Germline V lookup: CDR1 MDHEN, CDR2 SYDVKM. CDR3 length equals 13 residues. This CDR3 reads CASYRDSGVEQYF. The full variable domain, rest sourced from reference TRBV28 and TRBJ2-7, is DVKVTQSSRYLVKRTGEKVFLECVQDMDHENMFWYRQDPGLGLRLIYFSYDVKMKEKGDIPEGYSVSREKKERFSLILESASTNQTSMYLCASYRDSGVEQYFGPGTRLTVT.

The rearrangement uses TRBV7-6 and TRBJ2-7; TCRdb names TRBD2, which stays unverified in the absence of DNA. Germline-derived CDR1 and CDR2 are SGHVS and FNYEAQ. The CDR3 consists of 15 residues. The chain's CDR3 is CASSPDSLSSYEQYF.

The chain combines TRBV7-8 with TRBJ2-1; TCRdb's assignment of TRBD2 cannot be checked, as there is no DNA. The CDR3 contains 16 residues. Germline loops: CDR1 SGHVS, CDR2 FQNEAQ. Here the CDR3 reads CASSLRSGTLYNEQFF.

This chain joins TRBV4-2 and TRBJ2-1. The CDR3 length is 16 residues. Per the germline V gene, CDR1 is LGHNA and CDR2 is YNFKEQ. This chain's CDR3 is CASSQEWPSSYNEQFF.

The rearrangement uses TRBV19 and TRBJ2-1. The germline CDR1 and CDR2 sequences are LNHDA and SQIVND (reference sequence). CDR3 size: 12 residues. The CDR3 reads CASSIPTNEQFF.

The CDR3 spells CASSGWGLAVDNEQFF. The chain carries TRBV9 and TRBJ2-1; as DNA is missing, the TRBD2 call by TCRdb cannot be tested. The V gene's germline CDR1 is SGDLS and CDR2 YYNGEE. The CDR3 spans 16 residues.

V is TRBV6-1 and J is TRBJ2-1; TCRdb indicates TRBD1, and absent DNA this call remains unverified. The V gene's germline CDR1 is MNHNS and CDR2 SASEGT. The CDR3 covers 13 residues. The CDR3 here is CASSPAGAYEQFF.

The chain couples TRBV7-6 to TRBJ2-3; TCRdb proposes TRBD2, but this gene call is untestable without DNA. CDR1 is SGHVS, CDR2 FNYEAQ, per germline. The length of the CDR3 is 16 residues. The CDR3 spells CASSSTGASGTDTQYF.

V and J are TRBV12-3 or TRBV12-4 and TRBJ2-3; TCRdb picks TRBD2, but there is no DNA to check that call. This CDR3 is 14 amino acids long. CDR3 residues: CASRELAGTDTQYF.

The V call is TRBV20-1, the J call TRBJ2-3; the D gene TCRdb calls, TRBD2, cannot be checked with no DNA. The germline V gene encodes CDR1 DFQATT and CDR2 SNEGSKA (reference sequence). This CDR3 contains 14 residues. CDR3 sequence reads: CSARDNAGDNTQYF.

This sequence joins TRBV29-1 and TRBJ2-5; TCRdb indicates TRBD1, and absent DNA this call remains unverified. Germline-derived CDR1 and CDR2 are SQVTM and ANQGSEA. CDR3 length equals 13 residues. CDR3: CSVGTGIRETQYF.

The chain links TRBV2 to TRBJ2-6. CDR1 and CDR2 (germline): SNHLY, FYNNEI. CDR3 length: 15 amino acids. The CDR3 sequence: CAGRRSRSGANVLTF. The full variable domain, rest sourced from reference TRBV2 and TRBJ2-6, is EPEVTQTPSHQVTQMGQEVILRCVPISNHLYFYWYRQILGQKVEFLVSFYNNEISEKSEIFDDQFSVERPDGSNFTLKIRSTKLEDSAMYFCAGRRSRSGANVLTFGAGSRLTVL.

The chain is built from TRBV20-1 and TRBJ2-1; without DNA, the TCRdb call of TRBD2 cannot be checked. The CDR3 covers 16 residues. Germline V gives CDR1 DFQATT, CDR2 SNEGSKA (reference sequence). CDR3 region: CSAGLAGDSSYNEQFF.

The chain employs TRBV7-9 and TRBJ2-5; TCRdb's D gene call, TRBD1, goes unchecked for lack of DNA. Germline V gene lookup returns CDR1 SEHNR and CDR2 FQNEAQ (reference sequence). The length of the CDR3 is 14 residues. CDR3: CASSLTGKRETQYF.

The genes are TRBV10-1 and TRBJ1-5; TCRdb's assignment of TRBD1 cannot be checked, as there is no DNA. CDR1 and CDR2 from the germline V gene are WNHNN and SYGVQD (reference sequence). The CDR3 has 13 amino acids. The CDR3 sequence: CASWDRVNQPQHF.

This chain links TRBV29-1 with TRBJ2-5; the D call of TRBD2 rests on TCRdb alone, since no DNA is present to check it. The CDR3 sequence is 14 residues long. Germline-derived CDR1 and CDR2 are SQVTM and ANQGSEA. CDR3 in amino acids: CSVEVVPEQETQYF.

The V and J genes are TRBV4-1 and TRBJ2-5; TCRdb reports TRBD1, a call that lacks DNA to check it against. The V gene's germline CDR1 is MGHRA and CDR2 YSYEKL. The CDR3 has 16 amino acids. The CDR3 reads CASSQDGAGFQETQYF.

The chain has TRBV6-2 or TRBV6-3 and TRBJ2-1; TCRdb indicates TRBD1, and absent DNA this call remains unverified. This CDR3 comprises 16 residues. The V gene's germline CDR1 is MNHEY and CDR2 SVGEGT. The CDR3 reads CASSYSGAGSPNEQFF.

This chain joins TRBV7-9 and TRBJ1-5. The CDR3 length is 12 residues. CDR1 and CDR2 from the germline V gene are SEHNR and FQNEAQ (reference sequence). CDR3 sequence reads: CASSGGAQPQHF. Drawing the rest from reference TRBV7-9 and TRBJ1-5, the complete variable domain is DTGVSQNPRHKITKRGQNVTFRCDPISEHNRLYWYRQTLGQGPEFLTYFQNEAQLEKSRLLSDRFSAERPKGSFSTLEIQRTEQGDSAMYLCASSGGAQPQHFGDGTRLSIL.

The chain links TRBV27 to TRBJ2-3; the TCRdb D gene call, TRBD1, has no DNA to confirm it. The CDR3 extends over 15 amino acids. Germline-derived CDR1 and CDR2 are MNHEY and SMNVEV (reference sequence). CDR3 sequence: CASLPTPQDSDTQYF.

The chain carries TRBV11-2 and TRBJ2-3; TCRdb's D call of TRBD2 is untestable without DNA. Germline assignment: CDR1 SGHAT and CDR2 FQNNGV. The CDR3 totals 16 residues. The CDR3 spells CASSEFSGRGIDTQYF.

This rearrangement joins TRBV20-1 to TRBJ1-1. Germline V gene lookup returns CDR1 DFQATT and CDR2 SNEGSKA (reference sequence). CDR3 length equals 14 residues. The CDR3: CSVPIVEGSTEAFF.